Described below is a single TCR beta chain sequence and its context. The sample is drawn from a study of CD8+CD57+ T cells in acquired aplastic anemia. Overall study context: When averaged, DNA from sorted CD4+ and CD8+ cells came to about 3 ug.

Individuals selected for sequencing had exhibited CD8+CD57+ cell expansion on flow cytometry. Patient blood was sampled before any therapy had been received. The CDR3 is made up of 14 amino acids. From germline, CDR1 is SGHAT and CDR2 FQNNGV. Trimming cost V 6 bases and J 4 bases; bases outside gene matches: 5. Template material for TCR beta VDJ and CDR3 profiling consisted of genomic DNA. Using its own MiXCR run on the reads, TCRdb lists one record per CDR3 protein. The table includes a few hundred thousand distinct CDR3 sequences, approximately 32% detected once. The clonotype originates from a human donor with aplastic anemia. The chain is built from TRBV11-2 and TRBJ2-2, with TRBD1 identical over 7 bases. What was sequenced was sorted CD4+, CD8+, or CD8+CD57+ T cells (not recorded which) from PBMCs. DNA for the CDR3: TGTGCCAGCAGTTTAAGGGGGCTCACCGGGGAGCTGTTTTTT. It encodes CASSLRGLTGELFF.